The next 14 T cell receptor beta chains were all read from a single sample in a study of T cell changes during pregnancy in multiple sclerosis. Sequenced by immunoSEQ multiplex PCR; TCRdb stores in-frame clones only, minus some. The table has roughly 42,000 clones, 80% to 90% seen once. The sequences come from CD4+ T cells from peripheral blood mononuclear cells, collected in the first trimester of pregnancy. All receptors derive from a female donor with multiple sclerosis, enrolled in a pregnancy study.

This chain uses TRBV2 with TRBJ2-5; perhaps TRBD2 as D (5 bases). The CDR3 is made up of 12 amino acids. Germline-derived CDR1 and CDR2 are SNHLY and FYNNEI. V was pared by 8 bases and J by 5 bases, with 12 bases between. CDR3 nucleotides: TGTGCCAGCGGTCGTCCGGGGGAGACCCAGTACTTC. Its protein product is CASGRPGETQYF.

V usage is TRBV5-1 and J usage is TRBJ2-1, with TRBD2 matching over 13 bases. The V and J ends lost 0 bases and 4 bases, in that order; junction bases with no gene match: 19. The CDR3 totals 22 residues. Germline-derived CDR1 and CDR2 are SGHRS and YFSETQ. The CDR3 here is CASSLGGLAGVSSGIKYNEQFF. As DNA, the CDR3 is TGCGCCAGCAGCTTGGGAGGACTAGCGGGAGTCTCTTCCGGTATCAAATACAATGAGCAGTTCTTC.

The chain recombines TRBV11-2 with TRBJ2-2; TRBD2 agrees at 9 bases. Unmatched junction bases numbered 6, after V lost 7 bases and J lost 6 bases. Germline CDR1 is SGHAT and CDR2 is FQNNGV. This CDR3 has 14 residues. The CDR3 region is CASTLSGSSGELFF. The CDR3 DNA reads as TGTGCCAGCACCCTTAGCGGGAGCTCCGGGGAGCTGTTTTTT.

The CDR3 reads CASSWIPGLNVLTF. The CDR3, as DNA: TGTGCCAGCAGCTGGATACCGGGACTAAACGTCCTGACTTTC. The gene calls are TRBV7-9 and TRBJ2-6, with 7 bases matching TRBD2. V gave up 4 bases and J gave up 10 bases; unmatched junction bases: 7. CDR1 is SEHNR, CDR2 FQNEAQ, per germline (reference sequence). This CDR3 region has 14 residues.

The chain recombines TRBV5-1 with TRBJ2-6; 9 nucleotides line up with TRBD1. CDR3 length: 18 residues. Trimming at V came to 4 bases and at J to 3 bases, leaving 11 bases not matched to a gene. Looked up from germline, CDR1 is SGHRS and CDR2 is YFSETQ. The CDR3 DNA is TGCGCCAGCAGCCTGGGACAGGGAAGTTTTCATGGGGCCAACGTCCTGACTTTC. Protein product: CASSLGQGSFHGANVLTF.

A few counts support this clone. The V gene is TRBV7-2, the J gene TRBJ1-2; D not certain. Germline CDR1 and CDR2: SGHTA and FQGNSA. This CDR3 contains 16 residues. Trimming left V 3 bases short and J 2 bases short, with 16 bases between. CDR3 loop: CASSFQSLRGNYGYTF. In DNA, the CDR3 is TGTGCCAGCAGCTTTCAATCCCTTAGAGGAAACTATGGCTACACCTTC.

The chain is built from TRBV2 and TRBJ2-7; TRBD1 aligns across 11 bases. Per germline, CDR1 SNHLY and CDR2 FYNNEI. Unmatched junction bases numbered 2, after V lost 5 bases and J lost 2 bases. The CDR3 sequence is 14 residues long. CDR3 protein: CASSRGQGAYEQYF. CDR3 bases: TGTGCCAGCAGTAGGGGACAGGGGGCCTACGAGCAGTACTTC.

This chain joins TRBV19 and TRBJ2-7, with 7 bases identical to TRBD1. This CDR3 contains 14 residues. After removal of 3 bases from V and 6 bases from J, the junction contained 8 bases not matched to a gene. The V gene's germline CDR1 is LNHDA and CDR2 SQIVND (reference sequence). The CDR3 sequence: CASSMGSGTAEQYF. The DNA of the CDR3 is TGTGCCAGTAGTATGGGATCCGGGACAGCCGAGCAGTACTTC.

The sample holds one count of this clone. V is TRBV9 and J is TRBJ2-1, with a possible D match to TRBD2 (6 bases). The germline gives CDR1 SGDLS, CDR2 YYNGEE. This CDR3 spans 14 amino acids. V was cut by 0 bases and J by 5 bases, with 9 bases left in between. In nucleotides, the CDR3 is TGTGCCAGCAGCGTAGCGGGACTTAACAATGAGCAGTTCTTC. This sequence encodes CASSVAGLNNEQFF.

V and J are TRBV12-5 and TRBJ1-5; perhaps TRBD1 as D (5 bases). With 5 bases removed from V and 4 bases from J, the gap between germline ends came to 12 bases. Germline loops: CDR1 LGHNT, CDR2 FRNRAP. This CDR3 region has 14 residues. In nucleotides, the CDR3 is TGTGCTAGTGGTGCCGGGGGTCCTAATCAGCCCCAGCATTTT. Translating gives CASGAGGPNQPQHF.

This sequence joins TRBV5-1 and TRBJ2-1, with 11 nucleotides matching TRBD2. V was clipped by 4 bases and J by 7 bases; unmatched bases: 10. The germline CDR1 and CDR2 sequences are SGHRS and YFSETQ. This CDR3 region has 16 residues. The CDR3 DNA sequence: TGCGCCAGCAGCGAACTTAGCGGGAGGGGGGTGAATGAGCAGTTCTTC. It translates to CASSELSGRGVNEQFF.

A single count supports this clone. The chain is built from TRBV29-1 and TRBJ2-7, with a tentative D call TRBD2 (5 bases). Per the germline V gene, CDR1 is SQVTM and CDR2 is ANQGSEA. The V end lost 3 bases, the J end lost 5 bases, and 11 bases lay between the germline ends. The CDR3 totals 12 residues. This CDR3 is CSVERVGHEQYF. The CDR3, as DNA: TGCAGCGTTGAGCGGGTGGGCCACGAGCAGTACTTC.

Concerning this clone itself: The same CDR3 also results from other DNA sequences found in this sample. This chain uses TRBV12-5 with TRBJ2-7; weak D call: TRBD1 (5 bases). Germline loops: CDR1 LGHNT, CDR2 FRNRAP. V gave up 5 bases and J gave up 3 bases, with 8 bases separating them. This CDR3 contains 12 residues. The CDR3 protein is CASGPQGYEQYF. The CDR3 nucleotides are TGTGCTAGTGGTCCCCAGGGCTACGAGCAGTACTTC.

V is TRBV19 and J is TRBJ2-1; 7 bases are a match to TRBD2. With V trimmed by 6 bases and J by 6 bases, 14 bases remained unmatched. Germline values: CDR1 LNHDA, CDR2 SQIVND (reference sequence). The CDR3 spans 16 residues. For the CDR3, the DNA is TGTGCCAGTAGCCAATCTGGCGGGAGTGTCCCCAATGAGCAGTTCTTC. Translating it yields CASSQSGGSVPNEQFF.